These T cell receptor beta chains were read from a single sample in a study of cytomegalovirus exposure and HLA in healthy donors. The method was immunoSEQ multiplex PCR; TCRdb's version includes in-frame clones alone and lacks a portion of them. This table holds fewer than 100,000 clones. Material: PBMCs. The source is a man aged 45-60 years in good health and CMV-seronegative. CDR3s include the opening cysteine and the closing phenylalanine or tryptophan. D genes are given only for firm matches.

TRBJ1-6 | TRBV6-4 | NA | CASKLGQENSPLHF | TGTGCCAGCAAACTGGGGCAGGAGAATTCACCCCTCCACTTT
TRBJ1-5 | TRBV2 | NA | CASSAGGKQPQHF | TGTGCCAGCAGTGCGGGTGGAAAGCAGCCCCAGCATTTT
TRBJ1-6 | TRBV28 | NA | CASSQVSYNSPLHF | TGTGCCAGCAGTCAGGTGTCCTATAATTCACCCCTCCACTTT
TRBJ1-2 | TRBV7-6 | TRBD1 | CASSLGSGGTYGYTF | TGTGCCAGCAGCTTAGGTTCAGGGGGGACCTATGGCTACACCTTC
TRBJ2-7 | TRBV7-9 | TRBD2 | CASSLLGGYEQYF | TGTGCCAGCAGCCTATTGGGGGGGTACGAGCAGTACTTC
TRBJ2-7 | TRBV5-1 | TRBD1 | CASSLALDRGYEQYF | TGCGCCAGCAGCTTGGCCCTGGACAGGGGGTACGAGCAGTACTTC
TRBJ1-1 | TRBV7-9 | NA | CADQRGLNTEAFF | TGTGCCGATCAAAGGGGTCTGAACACTGAAGCTTTCTTT
TRBJ1-1 | TRBV5-5 | NA | CASSFPVNTEAFF | TGTGCCAGCAGCTTTCCGGTGAACACTGAAGCTTTCTTT
TRBJ1-1 | TRBV7-6 | NA | CASSLAGPVVTEAFF | TGTGCCAGCAGCTTAGCGGGGCCAGTGGTCACTGAAGCTTTCTTT
TRBJ1-1 | TRBV6-4 | TRBD1 | CASSTGPGTGPNTEAFF | TGTGCCAGCAGTACAGGTCCCGGGACAGGGCCTAACACTGAAGCTTTCTTT
TRBJ1-4 | TRBV5-1 | NA | CASSLFPAVSTNEKLFF | TGCGCCAGCAGCTTGTTCCCGGCGGTGAGCACTAATGAAAAACTGTTTTTT
TRBJ2-7 | TRBV7-2 | TRBD2 | CASSSLTSGAVYEQYF | TGTGCCAGCAGCTCGCTGACTAGCGGGGCGGTCTACGAGCAGTACTTC
TRBJ1-2 | TRBV9 | TRBD1 | CASSLSRTGEIYGYTF | TGTGCCAGCAGCCTTTCCCGGACAGGGGAAATATATGGCTACACCTTC
TRBJ2-3 | TRBV9 | TRBD2 | CASSALGTRVTDTQYF | TGTGCCAGCAGCGCCCTGGGGACTAGGGTTACAGATACGCAGTATTTT
TRBJ1-1 | TRBV5-1 | NA | CASSGTLENTEAFF | TGCGCCAGCAGCGGGACTTTGGAGAACACTGAAGCTTTCTTT
TRBJ1-5 | TRBV5-1 | TRBD1 | CASSIGTENQPQHF | TGCGCCAGCAGCATTGGGACAGAAAATCAGCCCCAGCATTTT
TRBJ1-4 | TRBV7-8 | NA | CASSPRGGVNEKLFF | TGTGCCAGCAGCCCAAGAGGGGGGGTGAATGAAAAACTGTTTTTT
TRBJ2-7 | TRBV28 | TRBD1 | CASSGTGFREQYF | TGTGCCAGTTCCGGGACAGGGTTTCGCGAGCAGTACTTC
TRBJ2-5 | TRBV18 | TRBD2 | CASSRLAAGQETQYF | TGTGCCAGCTCAAGACTAGCGGCAGGCCAAGAGACCCAGTACTTC
TRBJ2-1 | TRBV9 | NA | CASSAYRGGSYNEQFF | TGTGCCAGCAGCGCATACAGGGGAGGCTCCTACAATGAGCAGTTCTTC
TRBJ1-6 | TRBV5-1 | TRBD1 | CASSRTGGNSPLHF | TGCGCCAGCAGCAGGACAGGGGGAAACTCACCCCTCCACTTT
TRBJ1-2 | TRBV9 | NA | CASSVGGTERAHYGYTF | TGTGCCAGCAGCGTAGGTGGCACAGAGAGAGCCCACTATGGCTACACCTTC
TRBJ1-1 | TRBV5-4 | TRBD1 | CASSLGARTGEAFF | TGTGCCAGCAGCTTGGGCGCCCGGACAGGTGAAGCTTTCTTT
TRBJ1-1 | TRBV30 | NA | CAWSVLGGWNTEAFF | TGTGCCTGGAGTGTACTGGGGGGATGGAACACTGAAGCTTTCTTT
TRBJ1-6 | TRBV7-7 | TRBD1 | CASSLGTGNSPLHF | TGTGCTAGCAGCTTAGGGACAGGGAATTCACCCCTCCACTTT